The next 18 T cell receptor beta chains were all read from a single sample in a study of T cell repertoires in cytomegalovirus infection. MiXCR, run by TCRdb on the reads, gives a single entry per CDR3 protein. The sample consists of around 490,000 distinct CDR3 sequences, 26% of them appearing once. Material: PBMCs. The receptors stem from a human donor in good health (CMV status not recorded). Some clones in this sample may be carry-over from other donors' samples.

The gene calls are TRBV19 and TRBJ2-1; no definite D call. CDR1 is LNHDA, CDR2 SQIVND, per germline (reference sequence). CDR3 length: 15 amino acids. Trimming removed 6 bases at V and 0 bases at J, with 12 bases between. CDR3 bases: TGTGCCAGTAGCAAGACGGTCACCTCCTACAATGAGCAGTTCTTC. Translating gives CASSKTVTSYNEQFF.

In nucleotides, the CDR3 is TGTGCCAGCAGCTTGACTAGCAGGGCGCAGTATTTT. Translated: CASSLTSRAQYF. V is TRBV5-4 and J is TRBJ2-3; D is perhaps TRBD2 (6 bases). This CDR3 has 12 amino acids. Per the germline V gene, CDR1 is SGHNT and CDR2 is YYREEE (reference sequence). V was trimmed by 1 base and J by 10 bases, leaving 10 bases between them.

This clonotype was detected only a few times. The genes are TRBV6-6 and TRBJ1-6, with D perhaps matching TRBD1 (6 bases). Germline loops: CDR1 MNHNY, CDR2 SVGAGI (reference sequence). Trimming removed 5 bases at V and 9 bases at J, with 17 bases between. This CDR3 contains 15 residues. CDR3 nucleotides: TGTGCCAGCAGTAACCAACAGGGACCGGGTTCACCCCTCCACTTT. This gives the protein CASSNQQGPGSPLHF.

The chain is built from TRBV5-4 and TRBJ2-1; the D is unclear. This CDR3 comprises 13 residues. Germline-derived CDR1 and CDR2 are SGHNT and YYREEE (reference sequence). Trimming pared 2 bases from V and 5 bases from J, leaving 8 bases between. The DNA for the CDR3 is TGTGCCAGCAGCTTCCCTACCAACAATGAGCAGTTCTTC. Protein: CASSFPTNNEQFF.

This rearrangement joins TRBV5-1 to TRBJ1-4; TRBD1 is a possible D gene (5 bases). The germline gives CDR1 SGHRS, CDR2 YFSETQ. The CDR3 totals 14 residues. The V gene lost 4 bases and the J gene lost 8 bases, with 15 bases spanning the gap. CDR3 in DNA: TGCGCCAGCAGCACGGGGGGGGTAGAGGAAAAACTGTTTTTT. This encodes CASSTGGVEEKLFF.

This clonotype was recorded many times. The V call is TRBV25-1, the J call TRBJ1-2, with D unresolved. Germline V gene lookup returns CDR1 MGHDK and CDR2 SYGVNS. The CDR3 totals 14 residues. V was cut by 3 bases and J by 2 bases, with 10 bases left in between. CDR3 DNA: TGTGCCAGCAGTGATTATTGGTCAAACTATGGCTACACCTTC. Translated, it gives CASSDYWSNYGYTF.

Concerning this clonotype: Sequence at one end of the junction differs from germline and may be a read error. The chain carries TRBV20-1 and TRBJ2-1; TRBD2 matches 7 bases. The CDR3 spans 16 residues. Germline V gene sequence: CDR1 DFQATT, CDR2 SNEGSKA (reference sequence). The CDR3 sequence is CRASRRGGSSYNEQFF. CDR3 bases: TGCAGGGCTAGCCGGCGGGGCGGGAGCTCCTACAATGAGCAGTTCTTC.

This chain links TRBV30 with TRBJ2-7; 10 bases map to TRBD2. In germline, CDR1 is GTSNPN, CDR2 SVGIG (reference sequence). This CDR3 comprises 20 residues. Losses at the gene ends were 2 bases for V and 2 bases for J; bases not matched to a gene: 21. CDR3 in amino acids: CAWSPRVGASGSLTAYEQYV. The CDR3 DNA sequence: TGTGCCTGGAGTCCGCGGGTTGGGGCTAGCGGGAGCCTTACTGCCTACGAGCAGTACGTC.

This clonotype has a count of ten or more. The CDR3 coding sequence is TGTGCCAGCAGATTCGACGGGAGCTCCTACAATGAGCAGTTCTTC. This gives the protein CASRFDGSSYNEQFF. The genes are TRBV7-2 and TRBJ2-1; TRBD2 is a possible D gene (6 bases). V lost 6 bases and J lost 0, with 12 bases in between. Germline V gene sequence: CDR1 SGHTA, CDR2 FQGNSA. The length of the CDR3 is 15 residues.

This clonotype was detected only once. J is TRBJ1-2 and V is TRBV27, with D possibly TRBD1 on 6 matching bases. The CDR3 extends over 15 amino acids. The germline V gene has CDR1 MNHEY and CDR2 SMNVEV (reference sequence). Trimming removed 8 bases from V and 3 bases from J, with 19 bases in between. The CDR3 is CASCSLIRGDYGYTF. Here the CDR3 DNA reads TGTGCCAGCTGTTCCTTAATCAGGGGTGACTATGGCTACACCTTC.

The V gene is TRBV7-2, the J gene TRBJ2-7; D assignment may be TRBD1 or TRBD2 (5 bases each). The CDR3 is made up of 14 amino acids. Trimming removed 2 bases at V and 2 bases at J, with 10 bases between. Germline lookup yields CDR1 SGHTA and CDR2 FQGNSA. CDR3 region: CASSLPGLAYEQYF. DNA of the CDR3: TGTGCCAGCAGCTTACCGGGGCTAGCCTACGAGCAGTACTTC.

The V and J genes are TRBV13 and TRBJ1-2; maybe TRBD1 (5 bases). V dropped 5 bases and J dropped 10 bases, with 17 bases sitting between them. This CDR3 has 13 residues. Germline values: CDR1 PRHDT, CDR2 FYEKMQ (reference sequence). The chain's CDR3 is CASSPRQGSLYTF. CDR3 nucleotide sequence: TGTGCCAGCAGCCCTCGGCAGGGCTCCCTCTACACCTTC.

The V and J genes are TRBV6-1 and TRBJ1-2; TRBD1 aligns across 8 bases. The CDR3 is made up of 16 amino acids. With 3 bases clipped from V and 4 bases from J, the junction kept 10 bases outside the gene matches. Germline values: CDR1 MNHNS, CDR2 SASEGT. The CDR3 DNA reads TGTGCCAGCAGTGAGAACTCCGGGACAGGATTCTATGGCTACACCTTC. The encoded protein is CASSENSGTGFYGYTF.

This chain joins TRBV7-9 and TRBJ1-6; tentatively, D is TRBD1 (5 bases). Trimming pared 1 base from V and 6 bases from J, leaving 10 bases between. The germline CDR1 and CDR2 sequences are SEHNR and FQNEAQ (reference sequence). The CDR3 is 15 residues long. This CDR3 reads CASSLVDTVNSPLHF. Written as DNA, the CDR3 is TGTGCCAGCAGCTTAGTGGACACAGTTAATTCACCCCTCCACTTT. Full variable domain (missing parts from reference TRBV7-9 and TRBJ1-6): DTGVSQNPRHKITKRGQNVTFRCDPISEHNRLYWYRQTLGQGPEFLTYFQNEAQLEKSRLLSDRFSAERPKGSFSTLEIQRTEQGDSAMYLCASSLVDTVNSPLHFGNGTRLTVT.

This clonotype was detected only a few times. V and J are TRBV10-3 and TRBJ1-1, with 7 positions matching TRBD1. Germline V gene data show CDR1 as ENHRY and CDR2 as SYGVKD. The J segment lost 3 bases and the V segment lost 0 bases, leaving 4 bases of the junction unmatched. The CDR3 runs to 15 residues. CDR3 loop: CAISESRDRDTEAFF. CDR3 DNA: TGTGCCATCAGTGAGTCTCGGGACAGAGACACTGAAGCTTTCTTT.

The chain is built from TRBV7-2 and TRBJ1-2; D perhaps matches TRBD1 (5 bases). The CDR3 totals 14 residues. The V gene's germline CDR1 is SGHTA and CDR2 FQGNSA. V lost 5 bases, J lost 4 bases, and 14 bases lay in between. This chain's CDR3 is CASSPYRDLYGYTF. Here the CDR3 DNA reads TGTGCCAGCAGCCCTTACCGGGACCTCTATGGCTACACCTTC.

DNA of the CDR3: TGCGCCAGCTCCCGGAGCGGGAATGGGTACGAGCAGTACGTC. Its protein product is CASSRSGNGYEQYV. V gene TRBV23-1 combines with J gene TRBJ2-7, with TRBD2 identical over 7 bases. TRBV23-1 is known as an ORF, though its function is uncertain. The CDR3 has 14 residues. The ends lost 8 bases at V and 4 bases at J; junction bases unmatched: 11.

The chain is built from TRBV4-1 and TRBJ2-7, with D uncertain. CDR3 length: 13 amino acids. CDR1 MGHRA and CDR2 YSYEKL come from the germline V gene. The V end lost 0 bases, the J end lost 4 bases, and 7 bases lay between the germline ends. The CDR3 bases are TGCGCCAGCAGCCAAGATAAGAGGTACGAGCAGTACGTC. Amino acids: CASSQDKRYEQYV.